This entry is about one TCR beta chain. What it recognizes is unknown. PCR was performed using 60 Vbeta and 13 Jbeta primers. Repertoires were generated with immunoSEQ multiplex PCR, while TCRdb's copy carries only in-frame clones and drops some. The repertoire holds about 170,000 clones, with just under 80% as singletons. The data are from a study of cytomegalovirus exposure and HLA in healthy donors. General study results and limits: Productive status was seen about 90% or about 30% of the time for most TCR beta V segments in an earlier analysis. Presence/absence analyses assumed roughly uniform sequencing depth across donors, which may not hold.

The clonotype was recovered from a woman in her forties or fifties in good health and CMV-seropositive. Sequences were obtained from PBMCs.

The CDR3 spells CASSSMAGVYNEQFF. CDR3 coding DNA: TGTGCCAGCAGCTCGATGGCGGGAGTATACAATGAGCAGTTCTTC. The chain combines TRBV7-6 with TRBJ2-1; 7 nucleotides agree with TRBD2. Germline V lookup: CDR1 SGHVS, CDR2 FNYEAQ. The CDR3 is 15 residues long. The trim removed 4 bases at V and 4 bases at J, leaving 7 bases unmatched.